The source of this T cell receptor (beta chain) is a study of vaccination and CD4 T cells after COVID-19. Turning to the study itself: Median draw time for post-COVID samples was roughly 96 days post-diagnosis (range 35 to 161). The stimulating agents, overlapping spike peptides, came from SARS-CoV-2, HCoV-NL63, HCoV-OC43 and HCoV-229E. Points from the study as a whole: Median SARS-CoV-2-reactive clonotype numbers went up from roughly 19 to 38, but not significantly.

Oncomine TCR Beta short-read sequencing was applied to DNA from cultured CD4+ T cells. Via MiXCR, TCRdb re-called the PCR reads, giving one row per CDR3 protein. The profile covers about 20,000 distinct CDR3 sequences, with around half appearing a single time and nearly 7.5% taken by the ten largest. Specified treatment: approximately 11-day PBMC culture with coronavirus spike peptide pools or control peptides (ViraFEST assay). Cell culture was performed with roughly 1.8 million PBMCs per well in the presence of approximately 9.4 IU/ml IL-2 and roughly 10 ug/ml peptide pools. The CDR3 spans 14 residues. The germline gives CDR1 SEHNR, CDR2 FQNEAQ (reference sequence). Trimming cost V 5 bases and J 8 bases; bases outside gene matches: 6. About this clonotype: Its cognate antigen is unknown.

This TCR derives from a human donor who had recovered from COVID-19. This rearrangement joins TRBV7-9 to TRBJ1-2, with 12 bases aligning to TRBD1. The sequencing sample was made of CD4+ T cells from blood, cultured in vitro. CDR3 DNA: TGTGCCAGCAGCCGCGGGGACAGGGGGCAGGGCTACACCTTC. Protein: CASSRGDRGQGYTF.